This T cell receptor (beta chain) came from a study of T-cell reconstitution after alpha-beta-depleted transplantation in children. Germline V lookup: CDR1 DFQATT, CDR2 SNEGSKA (reference sequence). Trimming removed 2 bases from V and 4 bases from J, with 15 bases in between. The CDR3 spans 14 residues. TCRbeta library construction was performed incorporating unique molecular identifiers. TCRdb called the PCR reads again in MiXCR, with one record for every CDR3 protein. The sample lists 490,000 or so distinct CDR3 sequences, approximately 12% occurring once. The starting material was PBMCs from the stem cell graft donor, obtained from the stem cell graft. The sequence derives from a human donor who donated a stem cell graft to a child with combined immunodeficiency. V is TRBV20-1 and J is TRBJ2-7; D possibly matches TRBD1 or TRBD2 (6 bases each). The DNA of the CDR3 is TGCAGTGCTAGAATTGGAGGGGGTGCTTACGAGCAGTACTTC. Amino acid sequence: CSARIGGGAYEQYF.